This T cell receptor (beta chain) was identified during a study of T-cell reconstitution after alpha-beta-depleted transplantation in children (dated by TCRdb to 2015 to 2016). For the study in its entirety: Using TCR repertoire profiling, the study quantitatively followed how T-cell immune reconstitution unfolded in children after TCRalphabeta/CD19-depleted allogeneic hematopoietic cell transplantation.

Receptor amplification or capture employed PCR. Sequenced using an Illumina HiSeq 2500. Molecular barcoding was employed in the preparation of TCR libraries, with unique molecular identifiers being used to normalize TCRbeta repertoire quantification. Starting from the raw public reads, TCRdb applied fastp trimming at Q25, assembled clones with MiXCR and retained in-frame beta chains. Here each entry gathers all rows of one CDR3 protein and keeps the most common genes and DNA. This sample lists about 360,000 distinct CDR3 sequences; approximately 12% were detected once. 3.5% to 4.5% of the sample is in the top ten clones. This clonotype has a count of ten or more. Its antigen is still unknown. The sample holds no much larger clone one base away, and base qualities are not on file. The clonotype originates from a human donor who donated a stem cell graft to a child with Fanconi anemia. The specimen comprised PBMCs, sampled from the stem cell graft.

Read as DNA, the sequence is TGTGCCAGCAGCGATCAAGTACGGGGTCACACCGGGGAGCTGTTTTTT. It codes for CASSDQVRGHTGELFF. The chain links TRBV3-1 with TRBJ2-2; TRBD2 is a weak D gene call, 5 bases matching. At the junction V is shortened by 5 bases and J by 3 bases, with 16 bases in between. Looking up the germline V gene (reference sequence) yields CDR1 LGHDT and CDR2 YNNKEL. Reading from cysteine to phenylalanine, the CDR3 counts 16 amino acids. This entry keeps only the CDR3 DNA: 48 bases, framed from base 1.